This is a list of T cell receptor beta chains from one sample in a study of T cell changes during pregnancy in multiple sclerosis. Sequencing was performed with immunoSEQ multiplex PCR; in TCRdb, only in-frame clones are kept and a portion is missing. The sample holds under 40,000 clones, 90% seen once. Sequences were derived from peripheral blood, sampled in the third trimester of pregnancy. The receptors originated from a female donor in good health, enrolled as a control in a pregnancy study. CDR3s include the opening cysteine and the closing phenylalanine or tryptophan. Each record gives: D gene, V gene, J gene, clone size, CDR3 DNA, CDR3 protein. A D gene is named only where the DNA matches it firmly. Expanded clones get a size class; other rows say once, few or many, or leave the size out.

>TRBD2|TRBV10-3|TRBJ2-7|.
TGTGCCATCAGGAGCTTTGGGACTAGTGGCCACGAGCAGTACTTC
CAIRSFGTSGHEQYF
>.|TRBV25-1|TRBJ2-1|.
TGTGCCAGCAGAGAACAGGGCTATGGAGATGAGCAGTTCTTC
CASREQGYGDEQFF
>TRBD2|TRBV29-1|TRBJ2-2|once
TGCAGCGTGGGGGACGGACTAGTAGGCACCGGGGAGCTGTTTTTT
CSVGDGLVGTGELFF
>TRBD2|TRBV5-1|TRBJ2-1|.
TGCGCCAGCAGCTTGGTTTCGGGGGGTGCTGAGCAGTTCTTC
CASSLVSGGAEQFF
>.|TRBV6-6|TRBJ1-5|.
TGTGCCAGCACCTGGGGGCAGTCTTTACAGCCCCAGCATTTT
CASTWGQSLQPQHF
>TRBD2|TRBV7-6|TRBJ2-5|.
TGTGCCAGCAGCTTAGCGCGGGGGGGCAAAGAGACCCAGTACTTC
CASSLARGGKETQYF
>.|TRBV11-3|TRBJ1-3|.
TGTGCCAGCAGCGTAGGATTCGGGAACACCATATATTTT
CASSVGFGNTIYF
>TRBD2|TRBV9|TRBJ2-5|.
TGTGCCAGCAGCGAGGGACTAGCGGGGCCAGAGACCCAGTACTTC
CASSEGLAGPETQYF
>.|TRBV6-5|TRBJ1-1|.
TGTGCCAGCAGTCAGACACGGAACACTGAAGCTTTCTTT
CASSQTRNTEAFF
>.|TRBV7-3|TRBJ2-5|.
TGTGCCAGCAGCTTAGAGATCGCCGGGACCCAGTACTTC
CASSLEIAGTQYF
>TRBD2|TRBV10-3|TRBJ2-1|.
TGTGCCATCAGCCCGACTAGCTTACCAGACAATGAGCAGTTCTTC
CAISPTSLPDNEQFF